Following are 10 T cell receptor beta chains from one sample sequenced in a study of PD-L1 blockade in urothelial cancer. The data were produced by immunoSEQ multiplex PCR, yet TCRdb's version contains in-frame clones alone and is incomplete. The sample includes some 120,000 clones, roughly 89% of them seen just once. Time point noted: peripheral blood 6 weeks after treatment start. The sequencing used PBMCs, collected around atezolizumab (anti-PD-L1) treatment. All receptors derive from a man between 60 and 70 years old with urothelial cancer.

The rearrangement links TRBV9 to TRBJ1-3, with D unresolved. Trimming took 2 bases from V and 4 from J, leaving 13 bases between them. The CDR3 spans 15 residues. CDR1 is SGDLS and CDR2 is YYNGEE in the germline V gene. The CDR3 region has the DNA TGTGCCAGCAGCGTTGGCAATATGCCGGGAAACACCATATATTTT. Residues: CASSVGNMPGNTIYF.

CDR3 coding DNA: TGCGCCAGTAAGCCACCCGGGAGGGATGAGCAGTTCTTC. The encoded protein is CASKPPGRDEQFF. The gene calls are TRBV4-1 and TRBJ2-1, with TRBD2 matching over 8 bases. Germline CDR1 reads MGHRA; CDR2 reads YSYEKL. The CDR3 covers 13 residues. After removal of 9 bases from V and 8 bases from J, the junction contained 9 bases not matched to a gene.

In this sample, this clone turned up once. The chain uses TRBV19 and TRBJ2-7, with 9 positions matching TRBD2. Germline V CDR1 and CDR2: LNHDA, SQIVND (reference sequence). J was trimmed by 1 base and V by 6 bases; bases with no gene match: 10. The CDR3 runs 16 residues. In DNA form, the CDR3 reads TGTGCCAGTAGCCATCGAGAGGCGGGAGGGTCCTACGAGCAGTACTTC. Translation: CASSHREAGGSYEQYF.

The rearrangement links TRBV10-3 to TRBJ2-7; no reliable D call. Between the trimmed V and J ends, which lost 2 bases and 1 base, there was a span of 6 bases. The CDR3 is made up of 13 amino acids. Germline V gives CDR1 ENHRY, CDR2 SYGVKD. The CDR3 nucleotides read TGTGCCATCAGTGAGGGTCAGTCCTACGAGCAGTACTTC. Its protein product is CAISEGQSYEQYF.

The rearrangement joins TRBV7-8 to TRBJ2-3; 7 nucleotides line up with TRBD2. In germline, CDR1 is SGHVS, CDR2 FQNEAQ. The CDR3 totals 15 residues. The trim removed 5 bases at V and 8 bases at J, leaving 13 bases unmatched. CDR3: CASSLRDYLQSTQYF. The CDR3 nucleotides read TGTGCCAGCAGCCTCCGGGACTACCTACAGAGTACGCAGTATTTT.

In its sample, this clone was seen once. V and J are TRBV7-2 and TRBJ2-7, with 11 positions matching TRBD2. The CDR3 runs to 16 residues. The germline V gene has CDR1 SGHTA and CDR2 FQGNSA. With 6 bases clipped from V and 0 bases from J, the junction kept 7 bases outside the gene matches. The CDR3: CASRLSGGASSYEQYF. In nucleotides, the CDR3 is TGTGCCAGCAGACTTAGCGGGGGGGCGAGCTCCTACGAGCAGTACTTC. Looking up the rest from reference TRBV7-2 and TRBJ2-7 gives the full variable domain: GAGVSQSPSNKVTEKGKDVELRCDPISGHTALYWYRQSLGQGLEFLIYFQGNSAPDKSGLPSDRFSAERTGGSVSTLTIQRTQQEDSAVYLCASRLSGGASSYEQYFGPGTRLTVT.

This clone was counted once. CDR3 loop: CASSFRENYGYTF. The DNA for the CDR3 is TGTGCCAGCAGTTTCAGGGAAAACTATGGCTACACCTTC. The chain links TRBV27 to TRBJ1-2, with D possibly TRBD1 on 5 matching bases. Germline lookup yields CDR1 MNHEY and CDR2 SMNVEV (reference sequence). The V gene lost 3 bases and the J gene lost 2 bases, with 7 bases spanning the gap. The CDR3 is made up of 13 amino acids.

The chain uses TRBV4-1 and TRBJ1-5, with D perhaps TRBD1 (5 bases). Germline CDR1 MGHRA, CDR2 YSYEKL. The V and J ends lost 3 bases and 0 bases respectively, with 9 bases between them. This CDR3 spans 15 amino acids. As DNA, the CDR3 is TGCGCCAGCAGCCAGGTTCAGGGTAGCAATCAGCCCCAGCATTTT. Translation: CASSQVQGSNQPQHF.

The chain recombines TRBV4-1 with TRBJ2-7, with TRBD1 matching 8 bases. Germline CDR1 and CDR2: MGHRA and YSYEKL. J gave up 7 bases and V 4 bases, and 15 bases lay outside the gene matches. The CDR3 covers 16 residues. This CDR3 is CASSPDGQGWAKEQYF. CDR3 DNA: TGCGCCAGCAGCCCAGACGGACAGGGTTGGGCTAAAGAGCAGTACTTC.

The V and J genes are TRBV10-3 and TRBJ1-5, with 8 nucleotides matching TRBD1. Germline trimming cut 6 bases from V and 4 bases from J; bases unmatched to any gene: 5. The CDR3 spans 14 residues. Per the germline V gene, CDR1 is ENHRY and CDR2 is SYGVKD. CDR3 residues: CAIRKTGENQPQHF. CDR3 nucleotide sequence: TGTGCCATCAGAAAGACAGGGGAGAATCAGCCCCAGCATTTT.